These 8 T cell receptor beta chains originate from one sample sequenced in a study of blood T cell repertoires in COVID-19. Profiled with immunoSEQ multiplex PCR; TCRdb holds only in-frame clones, not every one. The sample has over 65,000 clones, roughly nine tenths seen once. The sample comprised peripheral blood. The receptors shown here come from a human donor in a cohort sampled during active COVID-19.

The rearrangement links TRBV6-2 or TRBV6-3 to TRBJ2-1, with 8 bases lining up with TRBD2. This CDR3 has 14 residues. Germline assignment: CDR1 MNHEY and CDR2 SVGEGT. J gave up 15 bases and V 3 bases, and 13 bases lay outside the gene matches. The CDR3: CASSYAGLGDPPFF. The CDR3 DNA is TGTGCCAGCAGTTATGCGGGACTAGGAGATCCTCCGTTCTTC.

This sequence joins TRBV6-6 and TRBJ1-5; D remains unclear. This CDR3 spans 15 amino acids. CDR1 and CDR2 from the germline V gene are MNHNY and SVGAGI (reference sequence). V gave up 6 bases and J gave up 0 bases, with 12 bases separating them. The CDR3 DNA reads as TGTGCCAGCAGACTTGAAGGAGCTAGCAATCAGCCCCAGCATTTT. Residues: CASRLEGASNQPQHF.

The chain recombines TRBV10-3 with TRBJ1-4; no clear D gene. The V gene's germline CDR1 is ENHRY and CDR2 SYGVKD. V was shortened by 8 bases and J by 8 bases, with 12 bases between the two germline ends. This CDR3 has 12 amino acids. The CDR3: CAISVGREKLFF. In nucleotides, the CDR3 is TGTGCCATCTCTGTCGGGAGGGAAAAACTGTTTTTT.

The V gene is TRBV11-2, the J gene TRBJ2-7, with 8 bases aligning to TRBD1. The germline V gene encodes CDR1 SGHAT and CDR2 FQNNGV. Losses at the gene ends were 3 bases for V and 3 bases for J; bases not matched to a gene: 4. The CDR3 extends over 14 amino acids. As DNA, the CDR3 is TGTGCCAGCAGCTTTCGGACAGGGAGCTACGAGCAGTACTTC. Protein product: CASSFRTGSYEQYF.

The chain joins TRBV6-6 to TRBJ1-1, with D possibly matching TRBD1 (6 bases). Trimming stripped 5 bases from V and 2 bases from J, with 9 bases between. Per the germline V gene, CDR1 is MNHNY and CDR2 is SVGAGI (reference sequence). The CDR3 covers 13 residues. The CDR3 region has the DNA TGTGCCAGCAGTGAGACAGGAAACACTGAAGCTTTCTTT. Protein: CASSETGNTEAFF.

This chain connects TRBV6-5 to TRBJ2-7; 7 nucleotides agree with TRBD1. Per the germline V gene, CDR1 is MNHEY and CDR2 is SVGAGI. This CDR3 contains 14 residues. Trimming removed 5 bases from V and 5 bases from J; junction bases left unmatched: 9. CDR3 sequence: CASSTVRGQNEQYF. CDR3 in DNA: TGTGCCAGCAGTACCGTTAGGGGGCAAAACGAGCAGTACTTC.

This clone was observed a single time. The J gene is TRBJ2-1, the V gene TRBV6-5, with 8 bases identical to TRBD2. CDR1 is MNHEY, CDR2 SVGAGI, per germline. With V trimmed by 1 base and J by 6 bases, 8 bases remained unmatched. There are 16 residues in the CDR3. The chain's CDR3 is CASSYFGLAGPNEQFF. The CDR3 nucleotides read TGTGCCAGCAGTTACTTCGGCCTAGCGGGCCCCAATGAGCAGTTCTTC.

This chain joins TRBV28 and TRBJ2-5, with TRBD2 identical over 12 bases. This CDR3 has 17 amino acids. Germline V gene sequence: CDR1 MDHEN, CDR2 SYDVKM. J was trimmed by 6 bases and V by 4 bases; bases with no gene match: 12. This CDR3 reads CASSSLTSGRRPKTQYF. CDR3 nucleotide sequence: TGTGCCAGCAGTTCCCTAACTAGCGGGAGGAGGCCAAAGACCCAGTACTTC.